The 12 T cell receptor beta chains below come from one sample, sequenced in a study of blood T cell repertoires in COVID-19. Sequencing was performed with immunoSEQ multiplex PCR; in TCRdb, only in-frame clones are kept and a portion is missing. The sample contains roughly 220,000 clones, around 84% of which appear only once. The sequenced sample was peripheral blood. The receptors originated from a man aged 45 to 65 who had recovered from COVID-19.

The chain uses TRBV7-4 and TRBJ2-7; maybe TRBD1 (6 bases). CDR1 is SGHVT and CDR2 is SQSDAQ in the germline V gene. The V end lost 8 bases, the J end lost 4 bases, and 21 bases lay between the germline ends. This CDR3 has 15 amino acids. The CDR3 region is CASLSGAALTYEQYF. The CDR3 DNA reads TGTGCCAGCCTTTCAGGGGCCGCCCTTACATACGAGCAGTACTTC.

This chain links TRBV24-1 with TRBJ2-1, with 14 positions matching TRBD2. From germline, CDR1 is KGHDR and CDR2 SFDVKD. The CDR3 is 19 residues long. V lost 3 bases, J lost 0 bases, and 6 bases stayed unmatched. Here the CDR3 DNA reads TGTGCCACCAGTGATGGACTAGCGGGAGGTCGGGCCTCCTACAATGAGCAGTTCTTC. This sequence encodes CATSDGLAGGRASYNEQFF.

This clone was detected only a few times. The chain links TRBV4-1 to TRBJ2-6; a possible D gene is TRBD2 (6 bases). The CDR3 consists of 19 residues. Trimming cost V 0 bases and J 2 bases, with 17 bases left between them. Germline V gene data show CDR1 as MGHRA and CDR2 as YSYEKL. Written as DNA, the CDR3 is TGCGCCAGCAGCCAAGAGGAAAGGGGCGGGATCCCTGGGGCCAACGTCCTGACTTTC. This encodes CASSQEERGGIPGANVLTF.

For this clone: Other nucleotide sequences in the sample specify the same CDR3. This chain uses TRBV19 with TRBJ1-5; D not certain. Trimming cost V 1 base and J 0 bases, with 7 bases left between them. CDR1 is LNHDA and CDR2 is SQIVND in the germline V gene (reference sequence). This CDR3 spans 15 amino acids. CDR3 in amino acids: CASSIVVSSNQPQHF. For the CDR3, the DNA is TGTGCCAGTAGTATAGTAGTGAGTAGCAATCAGCCCCAGCATTTT.

V usage is TRBV6-5 and J usage is TRBJ2-2; a weak D match, TRBD1 (6 bases). This CDR3 comprises 14 residues. V lost 5 bases to trimming and J lost 3 bases, with 10 bases between them. Germline CDR1 and CDR2: MNHEY and SVGAGI. As DNA, the CDR3 is TGTGCCAGCAGTACCGGACAGTACACCGGGGAGCTGTTTTTT. Protein: CASSTGQYTGELFF.

The chain links TRBV6-6 to TRBJ1-3, with D perhaps matching TRBD1 (6 bases). The V gene lost 5 bases and the J gene lost 1 base, with 18 bases spanning the gap. The germline V gene has CDR1 MNHNY and CDR2 SVGAGI (reference sequence). The length of the CDR3 is 17 residues. CDR3 sequence: CASSQRGTSASGNTIYF. The CDR3 DNA sequence: TGTGCCAGCAGTCAAAGGGGGACGTCTGCGTCTGGAAACACCATATATTTT.

The V call is TRBV18, the J call TRBJ2-1; 8 bases are a match to TRBD2. The germline V gene encodes CDR1 KGHSH and CDR2 LQKENI. V lost 10 bases and J lost 9; bases outside the gene matches: 11. This CDR3 has 13 residues. The CDR3: CATSGGGVGEQFF. The DNA of the CDR3 is TGTGCCACCTCGGGAGGGGGAGTGGGTGAGCAGTTCTTC. The whole variable domain, remainder taken from reference TRBV18 and TRBJ2-1, is NAGVMQNPRHLVRRRGQEARLRCSPMKGHSHVYWYRQLPEEGLKFMVYLQKENIIDESGMPKERFSAEFPKEGPSILRIQQVVRGDSAAYFCATSGGGVGEQFFGPGTRLTVL.

The rearrangement joins TRBV3-1 (or the pseudogene TRBV3-2) to TRBJ1-5; D not resolved. CDR3 length: 12 residues. Germline values: CDR1 LGHDT, CDR2 YNNKEL (reference sequence). Between the trimmed V and J ends, which lost 1 base and 11 bases, there was a span of 9 bases. As DNA, the CDR3 is TGTGCCAGCAGCCAAGCCCGAGGGACCCAGCATTTT. It translates to CASSQARGTQHF.

The J gene is TRBJ2-7, the V gene TRBV5-1; 7 nucleotides line up with TRBD2. Trimming cost V 3 bases and J 0 bases; bases outside gene matches: 3. CDR1 is SGHRS, CDR2 YFSETQ, per germline. This CDR3 contains 14 residues. In DNA form, the CDR3 reads TGCGCCAGCAGCTACGGACTAGGCTCCTACGAGCAGTACTTC. Protein product: CASSYGLGSYEQYF.

V is TRBV12-3 or TRBV12-4 and J is TRBJ1-1, with D perhaps matching TRBD1 (6 bases). Trimming pared 7 bases from V and 5 bases from J, leaving 8 bases between. This CDR3 has 11 amino acids. In DNA, the CDR3 is TGTGCCAGCATGGGGGCGACTGAAGCTTTCTTT. Amino acid sequence: CASMGATEAFF.

J is TRBJ2-1 and V is TRBV9; 7 bases match TRBD1. CDR1 is SGDLS, CDR2 YYNGEE, per germline. Trimming at V came to 3 bases and at J to 9 bases, leaving 15 bases not matched to a gene. This CDR3 region has 16 residues. The CDR3, as DNA: TGTGCCAGCAGCGAGAATGAGGGGGCGGTTCAAATTGAGCAGTTCTTC. Protein sequence: CASSENEGAVQIEQFF.

This clone occurred once. The chain couples TRBV28 to TRBJ2-1; 8 nucleotides agree with TRBD2. J gave up 9 bases and V 4 bases, and 11 bases lay outside the gene matches. Germline V gives CDR1 MDHEN, CDR2 SYDVKM. This CDR3 spans 15 amino acids. As DNA, the CDR3 is TGTGCCAGCAGTTCCGGGGGACTAGGGAGCGGTGAGCAGTTCTTC. This gives the protein CASSSGGLGSGEQFF.